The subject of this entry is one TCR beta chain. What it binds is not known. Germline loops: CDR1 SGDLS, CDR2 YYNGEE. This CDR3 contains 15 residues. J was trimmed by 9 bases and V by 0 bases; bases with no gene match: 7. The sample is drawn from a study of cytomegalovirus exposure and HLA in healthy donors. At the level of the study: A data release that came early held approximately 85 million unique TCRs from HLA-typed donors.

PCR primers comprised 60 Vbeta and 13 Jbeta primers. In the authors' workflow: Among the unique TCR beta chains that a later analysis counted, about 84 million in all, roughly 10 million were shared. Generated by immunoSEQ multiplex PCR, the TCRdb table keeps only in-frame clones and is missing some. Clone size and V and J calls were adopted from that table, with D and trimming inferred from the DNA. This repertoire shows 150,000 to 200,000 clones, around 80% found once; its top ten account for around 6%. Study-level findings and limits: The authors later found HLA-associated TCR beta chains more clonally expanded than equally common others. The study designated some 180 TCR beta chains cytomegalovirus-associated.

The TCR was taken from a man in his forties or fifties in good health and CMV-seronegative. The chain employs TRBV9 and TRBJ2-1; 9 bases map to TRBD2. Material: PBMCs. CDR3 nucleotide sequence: TGTGCCAGCAGCGTAGAAACTAGCGGGCGTGGTGAGCAGTTCTTC. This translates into CASSVETSGRGEQFF.